This TCR beta chain was profiled in a study of blood T cells in healthy people across ages. There are many counts of this clonotype. A J-beta primer mix and a sample-barcoded 5' primer were used in a second PCR of about 7 to 12 cycles. Researchers report that each sample yielded at least 3 million CDR3-containing paired-end reads. TCRdb ran MiXCR on the 5' RACE reads and lists one entry per CDR3 protein. The sample records hundreds of thousands of distinct CDR3 sequences, around 24% being singletons. The CDR3 contains 16 residues. The germline V gene encodes CDR1 SGHKS and CDR2 YYEKEE (reference sequence). Trimming stripped 0 bases from V and 3 bases from J, with 15 bases between. This sample was shared with a second study, whose subject was T cells of mothers and their children.

This clonotype was sampled from a boy aged 10-17 years in good health. Specimen: blood. This rearrangement joins TRBV5-5 to TRBJ2-5, with a tentative D call TRBD1 (6 bases). CDR3 residues: CASSLGHGTREETQYF. CDR3 in DNA: TGTGCCAGCAGCTTGGGGCATGGGACAAGGGAAGAGACCCAGTACTTC.